The clone carrying this T cell receptor beta chain was detected ten times or more. The antigen is not known. Scientists amplified the TCR beta CDR3 regions from RNA transcripts. After a first-round RT-PCR with HTBI primers, a second-round multiplex PCR was run. TCRdb re-derived calls from the multiplex PCR reads in MiXCR, one entry per CDR3 protein. The table has about 550,000 distinct CDR3 sequences, approximately 37% seen once; the top ten hold 3.5% to 4.5%. The sample comes from a study of Graves' ophthalmopathy and Graves' hyperthyroidism. Notes on the study in general: For predicting ophthalmopathy progression, the model had almost 71% sensitivity and roughly 77% specificity.

Hyperthyroidism patients were newly diagnosed, under 2 months' duration, aged 18 to 65. Orbital computed tomography, thyroid ultrasound, TRAb, serum thyroxine and clinical symptoms formed the basis of diagnosis. Germline lookup yields CDR1 LNHDA and CDR2 SQIVND (reference sequence). The CDR3 covers 15 residues. Trimming stripped 3 bases from V and 4 bases from J, with 13 bases between. The material sequenced was peripheral blood or thyroid tissue (not recorded which). The chain joins TRBV19 to TRBJ1-5; no reliable D call. The receptor comes from an adult man with Graves' hyperthyroidism. CDR3 coding DNA: TGTGCCAGTAGTATCGGTCAGGTCGGGAATCAGCCCCAGCATTTT. Protein product: CASSIGQVGNQPQHF. Full variable domain (rest looked up from reference TRBV19 and TRBJ1-5): DGGITQSPKYLFRKEGQNVTLSCEQNLNHDAMYWYRQDPGQGLRLIYYSQIVNDFQKGDIAEGYSVSREKKESFPLTVTSAQKNPTAFYLCASSIGQVGNQPQHFGDGTRLSIL.